This TCR beta chain comes out of a study of cytomegalovirus exposure and HLA in healthy donors. The junction had 13 bases not matched to a gene; V was cut back by 5 bases and J by 4 bases. The germline V gene encodes CDR1 GTSNPN and CDR2 SVGIG (reference sequence). This CDR3 is built from 16 residues. Findings of the study overall: Solely CMV serostatus was available to characterize immune exposure. Later analysis suggested links between common viral pathogens and several top significant clusters.

Researchers ran the PCR with 60 Vbeta and 13 Jbeta primers. Sequenced by immunoSEQ multiplex PCR; TCRdb stores in-frame clones only, minus some. The sample has 120,000 to 150,000 clones, almost 80% seen once. This clone was seen just once. The antigen remains undetermined. This sequence was found in a woman between 25 and 40 years old in good health and CMV-seronegative. The V and J genes are TRBV30 and TRBJ2-5; the match to TRBD2 covers 10 bases. Input material: PBMCs. The CDR3 nucleotides are TGTGCCTGGTCAGCGGGGGGGCCAGGGCGTGGAGAGACCCAGTACTTC. Its protein product is CAWSAGGPGRGETQYF.